This TCR beta chain was recovered during a study of low-dose radiotherapy and immunotherapy resistance in tumors. Study information: Treatment of Cohort 1 consisted of 0.5 Gy per fraction every 2 weeks, adding up to 6.5 Gy.

Alpha and beta chains were covered, as first-strand cDNA relied on TRAV- and TRBV-specific primers. The PCR that amplified TCRs ran for roughly 20 cycles, relying on a constant-region primer and a V-primer adapter. TCRdb itself ran the reads through MiXCR, one entry per CDR3 protein. The sample gives about 39,000 distinct CDR3 sequences, about a fifth of which show up once; 9.2% is in the top ten. Described time point: after trial treatment. This sample's treatment: LDRT plus nivolumab, ipilimumab, low-dose cyclophosphamide and aspirin (RACIN trial). Advanced solid tumors lacking tumor-infiltrating lymphocytes characterized eligible patients. This clonotype was seen many times. The CDR3 is 17 residues long. Germline loops: CDR1 DFQATT, CDR2 SNEGSKA (reference sequence). The J segment lost 3 bases and the V segment lost 1 base, leaving 9 bases of the junction unmatched.

The material sequenced was PBMCs, taken after low-dose radiotherapy plus immunotherapy. This chain joins TRBV20-1 and TRBJ2-1; 10 bases match TRBD2. This TCR derives from a female donor with ovarian cancer. CDR3 nucleotide sequence: TGCAGTGCTAGAGTCCTTCTAGCGGGGGCTAACTACAATGAGCAGTTCTTC. Protein sequence: CSARVLLAGANYNEQFF.